The T cell receptor beta chain described here comes from a study of blood T cell repertoires in COVID-19 (dated by TCRdb to 2018 to 2020). With regard to the full study: The collaborator samples originated in the United States, Italy and Spain and spanned the acute and convalescent phases of COVID-19. The material from the prospective study consisted of cDNA or gDNA derived from T cells, B-cell-depleted T cells, or PBMCs. Subjects who had been exposed to COVID-19, were actively infected with it, or had recovered from it provided the deeply sampled blood TCRbeta repertoires that made up the dataset. A freely available public database, intended as a resource for researchers studying the immune response to SARS-CoV-2, is where the repertoires were released. Samples were obtained from the ongoing ImmuneRACE study (first 160 participants) and from 1,200 or so subjects provided by 6 global collaborators. Sample metadata almost always included a de-identified subject ID, COVID-19 status, age in years and sex. Where HLA class I and class II types were available, the types were taken from metadata supplied by the sample provider, not from assay-based typing. The research as a whole found: The quantity of clinical and demographic metadata differed by source and by participant and was supplied without curation.

V is cut back by 4 bases and J by 4 bases, with 3 bases in the junction unmatched. The CDR3 goes from the cysteine to the phenylalanine over 14 residues. Just the 42-base CDR3 DNA is kept, in frame starting at base 1. CDR1 SGHAT and CDR2 FQNNGV are derived from the germline V gene. The immunoSEQ Assay, a bias-controlled multiplex PCR, was used to amplify TCRbeta CDR3 regions from genomic DNA. As for how the authors treated the data: The number of nucleated cells in each sample was estimated by amplification of reference gene primers within the assay. To quantify the absolute abundance of each unique TCRbeta CDR3 rearrangement, sequence reads were collapsed and filtered. For each sample, productive Simpson clonality was calculated as the square root of Simpson's diversity index over productive rearrangements. TCRdb mirrors the immuneACCESS table, restricted to in-frame sequences. Some clones are absent from its copies; in checked studies, under half trace to an unresolved V gene, and the reason for the others is unknown. From that table come the V and J calls and clone size; the DNA was used to work out D and trimming. Across this sample there are 30,000 to 40,000 clones, with 80% to 90% seen only once. 11% to 15% of the sample is taken by the ten largest.

Collaborating institutions collected whole blood in K2EDTA tubes following their own protocols. For TCRbeta analysis, collaborators shipped samples as frozen whole blood, isolated PBMCs, or DNA extracted from either of those sample types. As concerns this clone: Its antigen is not yet known. It has no much larger one-base neighbor in the sample; base qualities were not kept.

The chain employs TRBV11-2 and TRBJ2-7; 11 central bases correspond to TRBD1. The sequence came from a man aged 60-69 years with active COVID-19. Sequenced input: peripheral blood. CDR3 reads: CASSSDRGQYEQYF. The nucleotide sequence reads TGTGCCAGCAGCTCGGACAGGGGGCAGTACGAGCAGTACTTC.